This T cell receptor beta chain was sequenced in a study of blood T cell repertoires in COVID-19. Study-wide background: The origin of the acute and convalescent COVID-19 samples was the United States, Italy and Spain. T cells, B-cell-depleted T cells, or PBMCs supplied cDNA or gDNA.

As originally analysed: Cell counts per sample came from amplifying reference gene primers. Data came from immunoSEQ multiplex PCR; TCRdb stores just in-frame clones and leaves some out. That table gives V, J and clone size, and the DNA gave D and trimming. The sample contains roughly 220,000 clones, around 84% of which appear only once. This CDR3 is 19 amino acids long. Germline lookup yields CDR1 WNHNN and CDR2 SYGVQD (reference sequence). The V gene lost 3 bases and the J gene lost 0 bases, with 23 bases spanning the gap. The source is a man older than 75 with acute or convalescent COVID-19. Input material: peripheral blood. The chain has TRBV10-1 and TRBJ1-1, with D perhaps matching TRBD1 (6 bases). The CDR3 DNA is TGCGCCAGCAGTGACCGAAGGACGGGAGGGGGAAATATGAACACTGAAGCTTTCTTT. Protein sequence: CASSDRRTGGGNMNTEAFF.